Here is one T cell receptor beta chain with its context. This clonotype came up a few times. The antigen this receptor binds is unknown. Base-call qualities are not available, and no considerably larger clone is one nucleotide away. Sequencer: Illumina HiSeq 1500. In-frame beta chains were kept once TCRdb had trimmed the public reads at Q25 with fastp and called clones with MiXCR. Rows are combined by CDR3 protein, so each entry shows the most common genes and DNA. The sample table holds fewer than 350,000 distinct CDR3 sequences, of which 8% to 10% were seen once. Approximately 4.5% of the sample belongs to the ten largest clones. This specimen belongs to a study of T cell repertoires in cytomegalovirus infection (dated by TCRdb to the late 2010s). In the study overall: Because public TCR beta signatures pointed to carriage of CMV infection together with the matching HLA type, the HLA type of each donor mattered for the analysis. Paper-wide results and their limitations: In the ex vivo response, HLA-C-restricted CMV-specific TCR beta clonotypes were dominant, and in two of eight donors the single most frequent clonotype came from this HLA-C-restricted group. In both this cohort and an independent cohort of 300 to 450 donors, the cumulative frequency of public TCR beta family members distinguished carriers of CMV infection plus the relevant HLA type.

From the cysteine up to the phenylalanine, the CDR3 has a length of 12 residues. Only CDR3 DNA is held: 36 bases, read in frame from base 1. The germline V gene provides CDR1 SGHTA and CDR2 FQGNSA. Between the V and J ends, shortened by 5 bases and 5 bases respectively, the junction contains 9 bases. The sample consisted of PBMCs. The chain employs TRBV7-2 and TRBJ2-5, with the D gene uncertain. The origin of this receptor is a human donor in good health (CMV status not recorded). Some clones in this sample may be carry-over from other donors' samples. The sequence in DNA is TGTGCCAGCAGCCCTGCCCCGGAGACCCAGTACTTC. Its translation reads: CASSPAPETQYF.